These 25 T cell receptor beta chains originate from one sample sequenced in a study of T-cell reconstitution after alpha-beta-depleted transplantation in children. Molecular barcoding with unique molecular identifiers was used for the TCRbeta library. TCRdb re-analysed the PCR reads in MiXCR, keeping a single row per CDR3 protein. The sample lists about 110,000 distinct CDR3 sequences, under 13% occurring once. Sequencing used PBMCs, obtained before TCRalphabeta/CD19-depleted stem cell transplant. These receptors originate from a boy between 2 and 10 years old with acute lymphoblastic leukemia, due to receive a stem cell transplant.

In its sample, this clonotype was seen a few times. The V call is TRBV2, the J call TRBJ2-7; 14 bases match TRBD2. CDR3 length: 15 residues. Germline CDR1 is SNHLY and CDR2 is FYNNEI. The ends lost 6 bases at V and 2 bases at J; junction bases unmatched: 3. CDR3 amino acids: CASRMGLAGAYEQYF. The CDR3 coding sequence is TGTGCCAGCAGGATGGGACTAGCGGGAGCCTACGAGCAGTACTTC.

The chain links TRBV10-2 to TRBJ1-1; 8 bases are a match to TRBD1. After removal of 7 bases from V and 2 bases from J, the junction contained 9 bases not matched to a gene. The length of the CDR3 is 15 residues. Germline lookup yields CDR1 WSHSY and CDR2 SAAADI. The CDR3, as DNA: TGCGCCAGCACCCGGACAGGGATGAGAAACACTGAAGCTTTCTTT. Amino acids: CASTRTGMRNTEAFF.

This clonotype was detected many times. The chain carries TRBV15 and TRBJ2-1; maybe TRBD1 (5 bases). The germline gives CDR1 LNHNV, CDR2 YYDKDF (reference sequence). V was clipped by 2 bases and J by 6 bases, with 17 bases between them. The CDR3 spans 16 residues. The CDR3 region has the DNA TGTGCCACCAGCAGAAAAGGTCTTCTAAGGGGCAATGAGCAGTTCTTC. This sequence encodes CATSRKGLLRGNEQFF.

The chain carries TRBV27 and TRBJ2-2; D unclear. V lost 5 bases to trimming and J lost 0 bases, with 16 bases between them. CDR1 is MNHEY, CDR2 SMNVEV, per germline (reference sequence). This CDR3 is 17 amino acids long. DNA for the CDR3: TGTGCCAGCAGTAGGTCTACCCCCTCATCGAACACCGGGGAGCTGTTTTTT. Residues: CASSRSTPSSNTGELFF.

The CDR3 here is CATEDGSSGNTIYF. The CDR3 nucleotides read TGTGCCACCGAGGACGGGAGCTCTGGAAACACCATATATTTT. The gene calls are TRBV28 and TRBJ1-3; no firm D call. The CDR3 sequence is 14 residues long. The ends were cut back, 10 bases at V and 0 bases at J, with 13 bases in the middle. Germline V gene data show CDR1 as MDHEN and CDR2 as SYDVKM.

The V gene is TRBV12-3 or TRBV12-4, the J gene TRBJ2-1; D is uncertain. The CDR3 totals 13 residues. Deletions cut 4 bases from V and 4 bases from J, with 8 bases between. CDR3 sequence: CASSSINYNEQFF. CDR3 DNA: TGTGCCAGCAGTTCTATTAATTACAATGAGCAGTTCTTC.

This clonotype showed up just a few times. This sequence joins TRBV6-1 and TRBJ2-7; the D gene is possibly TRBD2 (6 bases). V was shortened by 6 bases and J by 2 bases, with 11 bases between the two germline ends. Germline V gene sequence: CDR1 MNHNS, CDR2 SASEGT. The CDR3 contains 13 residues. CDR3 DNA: TGTGCCAGCAGCCGGCGGGGCCCCTACGAGCAGTACTTC. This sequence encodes CASSRRGPYEQYF.

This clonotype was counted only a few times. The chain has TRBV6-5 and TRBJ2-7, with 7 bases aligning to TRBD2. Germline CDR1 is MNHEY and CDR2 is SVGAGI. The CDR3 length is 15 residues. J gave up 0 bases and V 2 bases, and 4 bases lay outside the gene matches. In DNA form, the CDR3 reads TGTGCCAGCAGTTACCAAGCTAGCGGCTCCTACGAGCAGTACTTC. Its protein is CASSYQASGSYEQYF.

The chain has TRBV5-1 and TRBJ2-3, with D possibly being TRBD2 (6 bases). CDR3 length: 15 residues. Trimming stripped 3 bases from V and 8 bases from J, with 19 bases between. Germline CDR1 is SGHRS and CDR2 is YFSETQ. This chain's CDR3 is CASSSDYGLYGTQYF. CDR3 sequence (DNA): TGCGCCAGCAGCTCGGACTATGGGCTTTACGGTACGCAGTATTTT. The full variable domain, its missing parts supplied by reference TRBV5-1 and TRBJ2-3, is KAGVTQTPRYLIKTRGQQVTLSCSPISGHRSVSWYQQTPGQGLQFLFEYFSETQRNKGNFPGRFSGRQFSNSRSEMNVSTLELGDSALYLCASSSDYGLYGTQYFGPGTRLTVL.

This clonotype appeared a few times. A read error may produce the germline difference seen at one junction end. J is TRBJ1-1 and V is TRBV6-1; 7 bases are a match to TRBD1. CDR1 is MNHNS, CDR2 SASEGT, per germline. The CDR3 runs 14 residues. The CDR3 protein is CASREVQGGTEAFF. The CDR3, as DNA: TGTGCCAGCAGGGAAGTTCAGGGGGGAACTGAAGCTTTCTTT.

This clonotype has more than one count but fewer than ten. CDR3 sequence reads: CASSISGRGQRGYTF. CDR3 bases: TGTGCCAGTAGTATTTCAGGCAGGGGGCAACGTGGCTACACCTTC. The chain recombines TRBV19 with TRBJ1-2; 8 bases align to TRBD1. The V segment lost 3 bases and the J segment 7 bases; nucleotides outside the gene matches: 10. Germline CDR1 LNHDA, CDR2 SQIVND (reference sequence). There are 15 residues in the CDR3.

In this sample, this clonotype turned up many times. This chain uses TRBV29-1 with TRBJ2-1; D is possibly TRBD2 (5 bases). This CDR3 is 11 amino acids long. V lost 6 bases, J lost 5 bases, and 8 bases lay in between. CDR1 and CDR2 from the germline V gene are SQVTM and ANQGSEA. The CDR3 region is CSVGGNNEQFF. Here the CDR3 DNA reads TGCAGCGTCGGAGGAAACAATGAGCAGTTCTTC.

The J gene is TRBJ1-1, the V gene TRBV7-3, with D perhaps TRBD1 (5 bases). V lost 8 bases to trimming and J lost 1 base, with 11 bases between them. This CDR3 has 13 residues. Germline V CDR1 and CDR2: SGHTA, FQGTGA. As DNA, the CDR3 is TGTGCCAGCGCTGTTGGACAGAACACTGAAGCTTTCTTT. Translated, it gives CASAVGQNTEAFF.

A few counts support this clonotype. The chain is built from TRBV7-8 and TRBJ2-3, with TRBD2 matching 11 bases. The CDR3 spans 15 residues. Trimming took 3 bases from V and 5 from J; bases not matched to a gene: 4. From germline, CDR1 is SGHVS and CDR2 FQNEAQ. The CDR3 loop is CASSFYSGGGDTQYF. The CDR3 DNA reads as TGTGCCAGCAGCTTCTATAGCGGGGGGGGAGATACGCAGTATTTT.

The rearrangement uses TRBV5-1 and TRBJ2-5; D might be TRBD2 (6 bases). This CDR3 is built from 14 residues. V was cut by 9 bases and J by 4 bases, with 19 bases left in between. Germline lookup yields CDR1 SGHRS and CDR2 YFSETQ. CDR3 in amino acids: CATAGGSGGETQYF. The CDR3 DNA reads TGCGCCACCGCCGGAGGGTCCGGGGGAGAGACCCAGTACTTC. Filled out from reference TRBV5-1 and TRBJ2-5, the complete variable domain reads KAGVTQTPRYLIKTRGQQVTLSCSPISGHRSVSWYQQTPGQGLQFLFEYFSETQRNKGNFPGRFSGRQFSNSRSEMNVSTLELGDSALYLCATAGGSGGETQYFGPGTRLLVL.

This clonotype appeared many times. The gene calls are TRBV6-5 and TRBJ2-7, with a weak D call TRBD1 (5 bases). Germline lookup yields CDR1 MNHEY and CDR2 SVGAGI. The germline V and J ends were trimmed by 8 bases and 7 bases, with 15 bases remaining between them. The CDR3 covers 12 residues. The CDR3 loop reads CASRDQGWEQYF. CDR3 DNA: TGTGCCAGCCGAGATCAGGGATGGGAGCAGTACTTC.

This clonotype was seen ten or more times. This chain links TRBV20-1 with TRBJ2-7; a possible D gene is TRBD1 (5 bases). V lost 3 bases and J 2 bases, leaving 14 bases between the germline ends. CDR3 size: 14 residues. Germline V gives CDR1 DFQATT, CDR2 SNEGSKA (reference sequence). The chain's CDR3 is CSARWQGGPYEQYF. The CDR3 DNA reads TGCAGTGCTAGGTGGCAGGGTGGTCCCTACGAGCAGTACTTC.

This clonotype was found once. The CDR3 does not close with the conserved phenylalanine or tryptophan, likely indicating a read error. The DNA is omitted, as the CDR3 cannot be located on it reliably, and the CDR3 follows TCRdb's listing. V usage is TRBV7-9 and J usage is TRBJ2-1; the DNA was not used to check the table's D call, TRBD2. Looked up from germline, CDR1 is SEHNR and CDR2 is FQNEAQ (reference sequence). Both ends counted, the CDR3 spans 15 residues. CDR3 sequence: CASSSATPTGGLSTV.

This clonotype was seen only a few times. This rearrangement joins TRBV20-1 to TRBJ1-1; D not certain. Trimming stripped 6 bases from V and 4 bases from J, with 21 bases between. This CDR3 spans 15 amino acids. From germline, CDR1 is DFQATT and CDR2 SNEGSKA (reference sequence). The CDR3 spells CSAQTVGGRGTEAFF. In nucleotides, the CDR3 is TGCAGTGCCCAGACGGTGGGAGGGCGCGGCACTGAAGCTTTCTTT.

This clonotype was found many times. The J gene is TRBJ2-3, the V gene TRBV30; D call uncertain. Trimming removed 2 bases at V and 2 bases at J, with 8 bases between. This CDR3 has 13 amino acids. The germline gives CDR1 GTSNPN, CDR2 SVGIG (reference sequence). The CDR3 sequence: CAWSSRTTDTQYF. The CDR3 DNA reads TGTGCCTGGAGTAGCCGGACCACAGATACGCAGTATTTT.

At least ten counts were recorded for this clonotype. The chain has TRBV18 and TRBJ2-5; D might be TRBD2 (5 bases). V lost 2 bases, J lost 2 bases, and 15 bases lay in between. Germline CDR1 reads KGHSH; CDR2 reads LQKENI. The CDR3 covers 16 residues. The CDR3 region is CASSPSNTGVQETQYF. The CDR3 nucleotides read TGTGCCAGCTCACCATCAAATACCGGGGTACAAGAGACCCAGTACTTC.

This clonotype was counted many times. The CDR3 is CASSQEVGWGNQPQHF. The CDR3 nucleotides are TGTGCCAGCAGCCAGGAAGTGGGTTGGGGCAATCAGCCCCAGCATTTT. The chain recombines TRBV12-3 or TRBV12-4 with TRBJ1-5; D ambiguous. The CDR3 spans 16 residues. V gave up 6 bases and J gave up 2 bases, with 17 bases separating them.

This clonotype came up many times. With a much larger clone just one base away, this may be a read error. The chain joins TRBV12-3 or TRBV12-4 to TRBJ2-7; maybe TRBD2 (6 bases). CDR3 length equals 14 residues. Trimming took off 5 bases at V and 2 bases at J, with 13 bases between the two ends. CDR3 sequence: CASSVGLIPYEQYF. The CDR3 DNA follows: TGTGCCAGCAGTGTTGGACTAATTCCCTACGAGCAGTACTTC.

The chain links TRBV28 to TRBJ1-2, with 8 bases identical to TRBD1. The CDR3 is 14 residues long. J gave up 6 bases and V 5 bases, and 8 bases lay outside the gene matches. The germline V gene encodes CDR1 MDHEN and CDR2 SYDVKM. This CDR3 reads CASSVGQGGNGYTF. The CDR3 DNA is TGTGCCAGCAGTGTCGGACAGGGTGGTAATGGCTACACCTTC.

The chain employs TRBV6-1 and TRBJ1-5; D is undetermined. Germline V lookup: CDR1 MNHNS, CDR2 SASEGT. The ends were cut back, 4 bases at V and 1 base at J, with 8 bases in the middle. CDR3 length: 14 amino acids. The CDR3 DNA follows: TGTGCCAGCAGTGGAGCCTTCAGCAATCAGCCCCAGCATTTT. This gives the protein CASSGAFSNQPQHF.